This T cell receptor (beta chain) comes out of a study of type 1 regulatory T cells. The CDR3 is 13 amino acids. Between the trimmed V and J ends, which lost 2 bases and 4 bases, there was a span of 9 bases. The germline CDR1 and CDR2 sequences are MNHEY and SVGAGI. As regards this clonotype: As yet, its antigen is unknown.

Study-level results: Type 1 regulatory T cells had a more restricted TCR repertoire than non-type 1 regulatory T cells.

TCRdb reprocessed the reads with MiXCR, giving one entry per CDR3 protein. The table has under 85,000 distinct CDR3 sequences, about 48% seen once. The chain links TRBV6-5 to TRBJ2-7; D is possibly TRBD2 (5 bases). The sequenced sample consisted of cultured non-Tr1 T cells, either the whole culture or a sorted T cell fraction (not recorded which). The TCR originated in a human donor in good health. The CDR3 coding sequence is TGTGCCAGCAGTTACGGTAGAGGGTACGAGCAGTACTTC. Translating gives CASSYGRGYEQYF.